This T cell receptor beta chain was captured in a study of T-cell reconstitution after alpha-beta-depleted transplantation in children. This CDR3 is 14 amino acids long. From germline, CDR1 is MDHEN and CDR2 SYDVKM. Germline trimming cut 5 bases from V and 2 bases from J; bases unmatched to any gene: 5. Preparation of the TCRbeta library involved a method that used unique molecular identifiers. Via MiXCR, TCRdb re-called the PCR reads, giving one row per CDR3 protein. The data show approximately 490,000 distinct CDR3 sequences, around 13% seen once. The sequence was obtained from a human donor who donated a stem cell graft to a child with combined immunodeficiency. The J gene is TRBJ1-2, the V gene TRBV28; 7 bases line up with TRBD1. The sequences come from PBMCs from the stem cell graft donor, collected from the stem cell graft. The CDR3 spells CASSLRGENYGYTF. As DNA, the CDR3 is TGTGCCAGCAGTCTCAGGGGGGAGAACTATGGCTACACCTTC.